A single sample is the source of the 7 T cell receptor beta chains below, sequenced in a study of blood T cells in healthy people across ages. A second 7 to 11 cycle PCR used barcoded and J-beta primers. TCRdb processed the 5' RACE reads anew with MiXCR; each CDR3 protein has one entry. This table has about 800,000 distinct CDR3 sequences, roughly 25% appearing once. This sample was also put to use in a study of T cells of mothers and their children.

Source material: blood. The receptors were sampled from a boy younger than 18 in good health.

This clonotype was recorded at least ten times. This chain joins TRBV4-3 and TRBJ2-1, with 8 bases matching TRBD2. The CDR3 is 19 residues long. The V gene's germline CDR1 is LGHNA and CDR2 YSLEER. J gave up 1 base and V 0 bases, and 11 bases lay outside the gene matches. CDR3 nucleotide sequence: TGCGCCAGCAGCCAAGACCCCGACCCGACTAGCGTTTCCTACAATGAGCAGTTCTTC. This encodes CASSQDPDPTSVSYNEQFF.

This clonotype was counted a few times. The CDR3 nucleotides are TGCAGCGTTGAAGTCTTTTATGAGCAGTTCTTC. This translates into CSVEVFYEQFF. J is TRBJ2-1 and V is TRBV29-1; D not certain. Trimming removed 1 base from V and 8 bases from J, with 6 bases in between. In germline, CDR1 is SQVTM, CDR2 ANQGSEA. The CDR3 is 11 amino acids.

The CDR3 DNA sequence: TGTGCCAGCAGTGGGACTAAGATCCATGAGCAGTTCTTC. Amino acids: CASSGTKIHEQFF. The chain uses TRBV6-1 and TRBJ2-5; tentatively, D is TRBD2 (6 bases). TRBJ2-1 matches the DNA end more closely, so the J call is doubtful. The CDR3 length is 13 residues. Germline V lookup: CDR1 MNHNS, CDR2 SASEGT.

The chain combines TRBV12-3 or TRBV12-4 with TRBJ2-1; 12 nucleotides match TRBD2. This CDR3 has 16 amino acids. V gave up 6 bases and J gave up 8 bases; unmatched junction bases: 11. CDR3 bases: TGTGCCAGCAGCCCCAGACTAGCGGGGGTTGTATATGAGCAGTTCTTC. It is translated as CASSPRLAGVVYEQFF.

In its sample, this clonotype was seen once. V gene TRBV25-1 combines with J gene TRBJ1-6; no firm D call. V was pared by 2 bases and J by 7 bases, with 9 bases between. Germline V gives CDR1 MGHDK, CDR2 SYGVNS. The CDR3 is 14 residues long. Written as DNA, the CDR3 is TGTGCCAGCAGTGAAGAAGGGTGGAATTCACCCCTCCACTTT. It is translated as CASSEEGWNSPLHF. The full variable domain, its missing parts supplied by reference TRBV25-1 and TRBJ1-6, is EADIYQTPRYLVIGTGKKITLECSQTMGHDKMYWYQQDPGMELHLIHYSYGVNSTEKGDLSSESTVSRIRTEHFPLTLESARPSHTSQYLCASSEEGWNSPLHFGNGTRLTVT.

This clonotype turned up a few times. This chain connects TRBV7-9 to TRBJ2-4, with D uncertain. There are 16 residues in the CDR3. With 4 bases removed from V and 8 bases from J, the gap between germline ends came to 21 bases. Germline loops: CDR1 SEHNR, CDR2 FQNEAQ (reference sequence). CDR3 in DNA: TGTGCCAGCAGCTCTTCGGAGCCCAAGTTCCTAGACATTCAGTACTTC. Translated: CASSSSEPKFLDIQYF. The full variable domain, completed using reference TRBV7-9 and TRBJ2-4, is DTGVSQNPRHKITKRGQNVTFRCDPISEHNRLYWYRQTLGQGPEFLTYFQNEAQLEKSRLLSDRFSAERPKGSFSTLEIQRTEQGDSAMYLCASSSSEPKFLDIQYFGAGTRLSVL.

The genes are TRBV9 and TRBJ2-1; TRBD2 agrees at 10 bases. The CDR3 loop spans 16 amino acids. Germline values: CDR1 SGDLS, CDR2 YYNGEE. The V gene end was trimmed by 0 bases and the J gene end by 8 bases; junction bases not matched to a gene: 8. This CDR3 is CASSVVGSSGSDEQFF. CDR3 coding DNA: TGTGCCAGCAGCGTAGTAGGGTCTAGCGGGAGCGATGAGCAGTTCTTC.